A single sample gave rise to the 16 T cell receptor beta chains below, sequenced in a study of T cell clonotyping in hematopoietic cell transplantation (dated by TCRdb to the early 2020s). In the paper's terms, the time point label means: 100 days after allo-HCT. Library construction relied on the immunoSEQ multiplex PCR assay. Drawn from immuneACCESS, this table holds only the in-frame rearrangements with V and J called that TCRdb kept. Clones are partly lost; checked studies trace under half to an unresolved V gene and leave the rest unexplained. The sample data list about 9,200 clones, and approximately 97% of these were observed just once. The ten most abundant clones make up 2% to 2.5% of the sample. Sequenced material: peripheral blood mononuclear cells, taken 100 days after allogeneic stem cell transplant. The source of these receptors is a male patient aged 55-69 years who had an allogeneic stem cell transplant from a related donor, so the T cells may come from the graft donor. Some clones in this sample may be carry-over from other donors' samples.

The chain recombines TRBV9 with TRBJ2-5, with D possibly matching TRBD1 (5 bases). V lost 0 bases and J 5 bases, leaving 11 bases between the germline ends. CDR1 and CDR2 (germline): SGDLS, YYNGEE. There are 14 residues in the CDR3. CDR3 in amino acids: CASSVGGQKETQYF. The CDR3 DNA is TGTGCCAGCAGCGTAGGGGGCCAGAAGGAGACCCAGTACTTC.

This clone was counted once. The chain has TRBV6-5 and TRBJ1-2; D unclear. Germline values: CDR1 MNHEY, CDR2 SVGAGI. The CDR3 is made up of 14 amino acids. Trimming removed 5 bases from V and 4 bases from J, with 14 bases in between. CDR3 amino acids: CASSPQTEFYGYTF. The CDR3 nucleotides are TGTGCCAGCAGTCCCCAGACGGAGTTCTATGGCTACACCTTC.

This chain joins TRBV13 and TRBJ1-4, with D perhaps matching TRBD1 (5 bases). The CDR3 sequence is 14 residues long. V gave up 6 bases and J gave up 7 bases, with 15 bases separating them. CDR1 PRHDT and CDR2 FYEKMQ come from the germline V gene (reference sequence). CDR3 in DNA: TGTGCCAGCAGTATACGAGGGGTGCGTGAAAAACTGTTTTTT. Translating gives CASSIRGVREKLFF.

The genes are TRBV7-9 and TRBJ1-6; D not resolved. CDR1 SEHNR and CDR2 FQNEAQ come from the germline V gene (reference sequence). The CDR3 consists of 14 residues. V gave up 5 bases and J gave up 9 bases, with 14 bases separating them. CDR3 residues: CASSPSSAGSPLHF. The CDR3 DNA reads TGTGCCAGCAGCCCCTCCTCCGCAGGTTCACCCCTCCACTTT.

This clone was picked up a small number of times. The genes are TRBV7-9 and TRBJ1-2; 7 bases fit TRBD1. The V gene end was trimmed by 8 bases and the J gene end by 1 base; junction bases not matched to a gene: 7. Germline assignment: CDR1 SEHNR and CDR2 FQNEAQ (reference sequence). The CDR3 sequence is 14 residues long. The CDR3 nucleotides read TGTGCCAGCGCCCGACAGGGAGATAACTATGGCTACACCTTC. Its translation: CASARQGDNYGYTF.

The chain carries TRBV5-4 and TRBJ2-7; 10 bases align to TRBD1. Per the germline V gene, CDR1 is SGHNT and CDR2 is YYREEE (reference sequence). The CDR3 has 14 residues. J lost 4 bases, V lost 4 bases, and 5 bases had no gene match. The CDR3: CASSRGQGLYEQYF. In DNA, the CDR3 is TGTGCCAGCAGCCGGGGACAGGGGCTGTACGAGCAGTACTTC.

V usage is TRBV5-4 and J usage is TRBJ2-1; 10 positions match TRBD2. Germline V lookup: CDR1 SGHNT, CDR2 YYREEE (reference sequence). CDR3 length: 18 residues. After removal of 1 base from V and 0 bases from J, the junction contained 7 bases not matched to a gene. The CDR3 DNA reads TGTGCCAGCAGCTTGTCTAGCGGGGGCCCTCTCTCCTACAATGAGCAGTTCTTC. Amino acids: CASSLSSGGPLSYNEQFF.

The rearrangement uses TRBV12-2 and TRBJ1-6. TRBV12-2 is a pseudogene locus. The CDR3 has 15 residues. CDR3 sequence reads: CASRAGLIFYSPLHF. In DNA, the CDR3 is TGTGCAAGTCGCGCGGGACTGATCTTTTATTCACCCCTCCACTTT.

The V call is TRBV5-1, the J call TRBJ2-1, with a weak D call TRBD2 (7 bases). Trimming removed 4 bases at V and 2 bases at J, with 13 bases between. Germline CDR1 SGHRS, CDR2 YFSETQ. CDR3 length: 15 amino acids. DNA for the CDR3: TGCGCCAGCAGCGGTGGGGGGGCGCCCTACAATGAGCAGTTCTTC. Amino acid sequence: CASSGGGAPYNEQFF.

The V and J genes are TRBV6-6 and TRBJ2-5, with D uncertain. The germline V gene encodes CDR1 MNHNY and CDR2 SVGAGI (reference sequence). CDR3 length equals 10 residues. Trimming took off 4 bases at V and 4 bases at J, with 1 base between the two ends. The CDR3 reads CASSLETQYF. Written as DNA, the CDR3 is TGTGCCAGCAGTTTAGAGACCCAGTACTTC.

This clone showed up just once. The V call is TRBV9, the J call TRBJ1-2; TRBD1 is a possible D gene (6 bases). The length of the CDR3 is 15 residues. V was pared by 0 bases and J by 6 bases, with 15 bases between. Germline loops: CDR1 SGDLS, CDR2 YYNGEE. CDR3 loop: CASSVVIAAGDGYTF. The CDR3 DNA reads as TGTGCCAGCAGCGTAGTTATTGCGGCAGGGGATGGCTACACCTTC.

CDR3 residues: CASSWELAGSYEQFF. CDR3 DNA: TGTGCCAGCAGCTGGGAACTAGCGGGGTCATATGAGCAGTTCTTC. The rearrangement uses TRBV11-1 and TRBJ2-1, with 10 bases aligning to TRBD2. CDR3 length: 15 residues. Germline values: CDR1 SGHAT, CDR2 FQDESV (reference sequence). V shed 4 bases, J shed 8 bases, and the junction held 8 bases outside the gene matches.

This clone is large in the sample. The rearrangement joins TRBV4-1 to TRBJ2-7; D gene uncertain. Germline V CDR1 and CDR2: MGHRA, YSYEKL. V was trimmed by 4 bases and J by 3 bases, leaving 10 bases between them. This CDR3 comprises 13 residues. In DNA, the CDR3 is TGCGCCAGCAGCCCCGTCACATACTACGAGCAGTACTTC. Amino acid sequence: CASSPVTYYEQYF.

J is TRBJ1-6 and V is TRBV7-9, with D perhaps TRBD1 (5 bases). Germline CDR1 reads SEHNR; CDR2 reads FQNEAQ (reference sequence). Trimming removed 1 base from V and 7 bases from J, with 11 bases in between. This CDR3 comprises 15 residues. The CDR3 nucleotides are TGTGCCAGCAGCTTAGGACAGACGGAGAATTCACCCCTCCACTTT. It encodes CASSLGQTENSPLHF. Full variable domain (rest looked up from reference TRBV7-9 and TRBJ1-6): DTGVSQNPRHKITKRGQNVTFRCDPISEHNRLYWYRQTLGQGPEFLTYFQNEAQLEKSRLLSDRFSAERPKGSFSTLEIQRTEQGDSAMYLCASSLGQTENSPLHFGNGTRLTVT.

V is TRBV7-2 and J is TRBJ2-7; D is ambiguous. From germline, CDR1 is SGHTA and CDR2 FQGNSA. Trimming left V 3 bases short and J 5 bases short, with 11 bases between. The CDR3 is 13 amino acids. The CDR3 here is CASSFGVWDEQYF. The CDR3 nucleotides read TGTGCCAGCAGCTTTGGGGTCTGGGACGAGCAGTACTTC.

The J gene is TRBJ2-3, the V gene TRBV14; D is ambiguous. CDR3 length: 11 residues. V lost 1 base and J lost 7, with 3 bases in between. Per the germline V gene, CDR1 is SGHDN and CDR2 is FVKESK. In DNA form, the CDR3 reads TGTGCCAGCAGCCAAGTGAATACGCAGTATTTT. Its translation: CASSQVNTQYF.